Many counts were recorded for the clone carrying this T cell receptor beta chain. Its target is unknown. This record belongs to a study of T cells in Graves' hyperthyroidism and ophthalmopathy. Study-level information: Prior to any treatment, at the point of initial diagnosis, peripheral blood was collected. Findings and limits, study-wide: Most thyroid clonotypes expanded above 0.001 appeared in blood too.

Clinical symptoms, serum thyroxine, TRAb, thyroid ultrasound and orbital computed tomography established diagnosis. The source of the PBMCs was approximately 9.5 ml of fresh peripheral blood. RNA transcripts provided the source from which TCR beta CDR3 regions were amplified. The study used the HTBI primer set for a first-round RT-PCR of the TCR CDR3. One entry per CDR3 protein, called by TCRdb with MiXCR from the multiplex PCR reads. The sample shows hundreds of thousands of distinct CDR3 sequences, over 12% of them seen only once. The V gene's germline CDR1 is MDHEN and CDR2 SYDVKM. Trimming shortened V by 3 bases and J by 5 bases, and 11 bases separated the two germline ends. This CDR3 has 13 residues.

V usage is TRBV28 and J usage is TRBJ2-7, with no clear D. The sequencing input was blood. The source is a woman between 40 and 50 years old with Graves' ophthalmopathy. In nucleotides, the CDR3 is TGTGCCAGCAGTTTTCTTAGGACCCACGAGCAGTACTTC. Translated: CASSFLRTHEQYF. The full variable domain, its missing parts supplied by reference TRBV28 and TRBJ2-7, is DVKVTQSSRYLVKRTGEKVFLECVQDMDHENMFWYRQDPGLGLRLIYFSYDVKMKEKGDIPEGYSVSREKKERFSLILESASTNQTSMYLCASSFLRTHEQYFGPGTRLTVT.